This T cell receptor beta chain emerged from a study of CD8 T cells in ankylosing spondylitis. Study results and caveats: A TCR beta motif of several highly homologous variants seemed to mark ankylosing spondylitis blood. Within matched ankylosing spondylitis synovial fluid, disease-linked clones were reportedly significantly enriched.

Each TCR beta library was made by quantitative 5'-RACE that incorporated molecular barcodes. One entry per CDR3 protein, called by TCRdb with MiXCR from the 5' RACE reads. The table records under 55,000 distinct CDR3 sequences, 6.5% to 9% of them present only once. A note on this clonotype: Its specificity is not known.

V dropped 1 base and J dropped 1 base, with 8 bases sitting between them. This CDR3 has 14 residues. CDR1 SGHTA and CDR2 FQGNSA come from the germline V gene. The sample was blood, either unsorted or a sorted T cell fraction (not recorded which). This TCR was sampled from a female donor with ankylosing spondylitis or in good health (not recorded which). The rearrangement uses TRBV7-2 and TRBJ2-7; the D is unclear. The CDR3 sequence: CASSLEVSSYEQYF. The CDR3 DNA is TGTGCCAGCAGCTTAGAGGTCAGTTCCTACGAGCAGTACTTC.